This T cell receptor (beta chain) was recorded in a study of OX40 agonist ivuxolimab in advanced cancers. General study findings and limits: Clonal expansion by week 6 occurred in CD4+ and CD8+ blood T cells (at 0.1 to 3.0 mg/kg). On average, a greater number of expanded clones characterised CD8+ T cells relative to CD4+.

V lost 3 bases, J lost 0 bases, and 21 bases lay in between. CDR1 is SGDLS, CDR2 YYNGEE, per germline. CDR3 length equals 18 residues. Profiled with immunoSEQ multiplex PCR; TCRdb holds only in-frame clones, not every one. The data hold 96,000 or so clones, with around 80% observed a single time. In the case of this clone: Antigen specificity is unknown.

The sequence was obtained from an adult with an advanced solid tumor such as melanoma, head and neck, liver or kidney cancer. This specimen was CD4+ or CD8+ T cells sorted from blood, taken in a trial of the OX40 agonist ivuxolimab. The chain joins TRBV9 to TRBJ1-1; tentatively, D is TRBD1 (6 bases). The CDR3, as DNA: TGTGCCAGCAGCGAGTACCTTGGGGGCACATTCATGAACACTGAAGCTTTCTTT. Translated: CASSEYLGGTFMNTEAFF.